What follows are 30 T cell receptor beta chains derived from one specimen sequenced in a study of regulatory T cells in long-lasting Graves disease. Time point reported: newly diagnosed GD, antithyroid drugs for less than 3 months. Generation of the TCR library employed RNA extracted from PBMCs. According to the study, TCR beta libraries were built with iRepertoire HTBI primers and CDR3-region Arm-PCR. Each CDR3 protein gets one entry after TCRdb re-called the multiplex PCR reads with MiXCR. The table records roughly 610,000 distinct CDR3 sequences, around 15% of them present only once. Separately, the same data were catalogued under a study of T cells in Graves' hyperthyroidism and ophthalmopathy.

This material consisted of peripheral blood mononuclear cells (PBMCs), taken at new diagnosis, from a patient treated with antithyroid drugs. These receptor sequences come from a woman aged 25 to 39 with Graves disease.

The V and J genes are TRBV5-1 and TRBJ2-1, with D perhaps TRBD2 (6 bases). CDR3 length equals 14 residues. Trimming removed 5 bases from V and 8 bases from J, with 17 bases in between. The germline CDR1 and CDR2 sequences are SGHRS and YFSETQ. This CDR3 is CASSPGPPGDEQFF. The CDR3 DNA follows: TGCGCCAGCAGTCCCGGACCTCCGGGGGATGAGCAGTTCTTC.

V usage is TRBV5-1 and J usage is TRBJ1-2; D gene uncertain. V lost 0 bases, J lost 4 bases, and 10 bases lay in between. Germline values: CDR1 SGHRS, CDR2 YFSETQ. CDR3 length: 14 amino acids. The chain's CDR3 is CASSLAANTYGYTF. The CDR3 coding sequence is TGCGCCAGCAGCTTGGCAGCTAATACCTATGGCTACACCTTC.

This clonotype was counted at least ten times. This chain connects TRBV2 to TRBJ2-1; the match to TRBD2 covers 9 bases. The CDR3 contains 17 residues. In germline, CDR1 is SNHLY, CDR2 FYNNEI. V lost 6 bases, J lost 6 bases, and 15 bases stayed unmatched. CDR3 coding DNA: TGTGCCAGCAGCCGCCGAGCAAATAGCGGGAGTAGCAATGAGCAGTTCTTC. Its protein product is CASSRRANSGSSNEQFF.

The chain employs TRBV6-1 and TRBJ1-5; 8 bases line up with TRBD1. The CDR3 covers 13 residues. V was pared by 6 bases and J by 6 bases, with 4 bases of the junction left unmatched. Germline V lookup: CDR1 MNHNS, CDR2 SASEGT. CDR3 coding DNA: TGTGCCAGCAGACAGGGGGTAATTCAGCCCCAGCATTTT. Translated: CASRQGVIQPQHF.

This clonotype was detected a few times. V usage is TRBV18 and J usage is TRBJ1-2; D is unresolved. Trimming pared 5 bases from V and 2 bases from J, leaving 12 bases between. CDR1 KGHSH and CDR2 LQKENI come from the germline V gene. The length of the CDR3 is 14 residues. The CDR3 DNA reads TGTGCCAGCTCATCCTCGGCCGGAAACTATGGCTACACCTTC. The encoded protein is CASSSSAGNYGYTF. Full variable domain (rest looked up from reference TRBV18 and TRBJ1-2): NAGVMQNPRHLVRRRGQEARLRCSPMKGHSHVYWYRQLPEEGLKFMVYLQKENIIDESGMPKERFSAEFPKEGPSILRIQQVVRGDSAAYFCASSSSAGNYGYTFGSGTRLTVV.

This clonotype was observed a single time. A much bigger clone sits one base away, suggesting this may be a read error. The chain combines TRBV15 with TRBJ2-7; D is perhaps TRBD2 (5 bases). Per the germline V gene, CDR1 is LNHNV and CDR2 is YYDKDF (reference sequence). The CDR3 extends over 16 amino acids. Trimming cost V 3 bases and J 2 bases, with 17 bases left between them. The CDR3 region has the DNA TGTGCCACCAGCAGGCGGTCGGCGGGCCTGGCCTACGAGCAGTACTTC. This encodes CATSRRSAGLAYEQYF.

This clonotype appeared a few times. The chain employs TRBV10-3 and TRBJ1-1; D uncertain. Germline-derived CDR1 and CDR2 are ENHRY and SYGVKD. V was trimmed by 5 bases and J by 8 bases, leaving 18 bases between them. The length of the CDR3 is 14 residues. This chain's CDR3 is CAISPASGYAEAFF. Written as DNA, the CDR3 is TGTGCCATCAGTCCCGCCAGTGGGTATGCCGAAGCTTTCTTT.

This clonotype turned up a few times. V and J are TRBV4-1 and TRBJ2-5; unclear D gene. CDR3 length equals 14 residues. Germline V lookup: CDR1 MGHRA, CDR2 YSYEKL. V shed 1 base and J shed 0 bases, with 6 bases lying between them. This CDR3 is CASSQVTNQETQYF. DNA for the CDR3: TGCGCCAGCAGCCAAGTAACTAACCAAGAGACCCAGTACTTC.

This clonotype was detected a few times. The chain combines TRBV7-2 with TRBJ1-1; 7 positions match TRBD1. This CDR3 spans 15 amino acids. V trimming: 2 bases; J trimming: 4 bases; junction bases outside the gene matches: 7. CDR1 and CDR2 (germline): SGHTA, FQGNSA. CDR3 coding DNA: TGTGCCAGCAGCTTAAGGTCAGGGGGTATCACTGAAGCTTTCTTT. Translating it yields CASSLRSGGITEAFF.

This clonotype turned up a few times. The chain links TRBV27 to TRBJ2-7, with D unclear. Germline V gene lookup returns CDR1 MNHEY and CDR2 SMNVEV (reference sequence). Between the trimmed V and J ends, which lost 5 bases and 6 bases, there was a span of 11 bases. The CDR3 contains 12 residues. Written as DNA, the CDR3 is TGTGCCAGCAGTGGGGTCGCTTCCGAGCAGTACTTC. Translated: CASSGVASEQYF.

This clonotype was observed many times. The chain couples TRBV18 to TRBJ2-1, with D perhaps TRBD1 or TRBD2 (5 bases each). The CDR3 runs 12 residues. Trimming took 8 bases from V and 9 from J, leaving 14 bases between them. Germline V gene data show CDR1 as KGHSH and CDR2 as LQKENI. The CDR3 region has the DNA TGTGCCAGCGCTTCTGGGGGTTTTGAGCAGTTCTTC. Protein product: CASASGGFEQFF.

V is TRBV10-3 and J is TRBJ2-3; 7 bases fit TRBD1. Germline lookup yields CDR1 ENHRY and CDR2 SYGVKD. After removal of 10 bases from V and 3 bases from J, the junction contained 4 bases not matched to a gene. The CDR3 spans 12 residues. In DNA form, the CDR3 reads TGTGCCACCTCGACAGGGACAGATACGCAGTATTTT. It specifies CATSTGTDTQYF.

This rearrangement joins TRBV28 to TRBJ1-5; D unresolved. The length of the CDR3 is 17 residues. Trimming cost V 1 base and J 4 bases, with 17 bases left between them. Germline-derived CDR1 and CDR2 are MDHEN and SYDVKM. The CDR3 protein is CASSLSPMRSGNQPQHF. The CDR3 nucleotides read TGTGCCAGCAGTTTATCCCCCATGCGCAGCGGGAATCAGCCCCAGCATTTT. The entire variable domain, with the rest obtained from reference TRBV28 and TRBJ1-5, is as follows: DVKVTQSSRYLVKRTGEKVFLECVQDMDHENMFWYRQDPGLGLRLIYFSYDVKMKEKGDIPEGYSVSREKKERFSLILESASTNQTSMYLCASSLSPMRSGNQPQHFGDGTRLSIL.

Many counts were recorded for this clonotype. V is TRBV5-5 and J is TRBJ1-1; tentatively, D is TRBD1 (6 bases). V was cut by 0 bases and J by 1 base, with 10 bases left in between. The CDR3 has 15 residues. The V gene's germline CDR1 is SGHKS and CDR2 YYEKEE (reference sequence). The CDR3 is CASSLAGHTNTEAFF. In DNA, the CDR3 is TGTGCCAGCAGCTTGGCGGGACACACGAACACTGAAGCTTTCTTT.

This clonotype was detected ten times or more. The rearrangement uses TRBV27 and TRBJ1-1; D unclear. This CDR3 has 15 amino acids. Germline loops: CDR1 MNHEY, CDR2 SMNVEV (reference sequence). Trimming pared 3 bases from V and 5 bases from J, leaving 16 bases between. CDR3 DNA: TGTGCCAGCAGTTTCCAGGAGCCTTCTATTACTGAAGCTTTCTTT. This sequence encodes CASSFQEPSITEAFF.

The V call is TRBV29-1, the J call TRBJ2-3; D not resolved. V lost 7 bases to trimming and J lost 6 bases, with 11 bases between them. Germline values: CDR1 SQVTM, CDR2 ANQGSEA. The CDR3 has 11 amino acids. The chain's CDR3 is CSGSRDDTQYF. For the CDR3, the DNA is TGCAGCGGGTCCCGTGATGATACGCAGTATTTT.

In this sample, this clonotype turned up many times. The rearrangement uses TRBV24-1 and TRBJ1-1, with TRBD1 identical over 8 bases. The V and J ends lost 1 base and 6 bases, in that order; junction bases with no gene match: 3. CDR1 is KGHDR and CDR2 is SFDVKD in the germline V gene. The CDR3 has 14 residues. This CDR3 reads CATSDFQGAAEAFF. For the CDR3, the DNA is TGTGCCACCAGTGATTTTCAGGGGGCTGCTGAAGCTTTCTTT.

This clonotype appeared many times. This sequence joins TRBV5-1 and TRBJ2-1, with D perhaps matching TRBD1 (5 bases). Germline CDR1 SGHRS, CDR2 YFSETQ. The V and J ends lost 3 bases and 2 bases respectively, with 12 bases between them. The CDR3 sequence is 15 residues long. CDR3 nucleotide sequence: TGCGCCAGCAGCTATCCAGGGATTGCCTACAATGAGCAGTTCTTC. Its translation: CASSYPGIAYNEQFF.

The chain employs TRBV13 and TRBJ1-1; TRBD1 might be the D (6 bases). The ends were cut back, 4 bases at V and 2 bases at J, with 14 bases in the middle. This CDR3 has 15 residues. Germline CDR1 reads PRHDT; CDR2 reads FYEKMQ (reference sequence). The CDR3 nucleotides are TGTGCCAGCAGCTCCTGGGGGCAGACTAACACTGAAGCTTTCTTT. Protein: CASSSWGQTNTEAFF.

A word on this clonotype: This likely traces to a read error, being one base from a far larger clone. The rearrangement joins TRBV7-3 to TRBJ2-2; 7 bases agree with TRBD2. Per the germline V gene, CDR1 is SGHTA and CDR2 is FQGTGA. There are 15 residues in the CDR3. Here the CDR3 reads CASSDWGLHTGELLF. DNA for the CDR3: TGTGCCAGCAGTGATTGGGGACTACACACCGGGGAGCTGCTTTTT.

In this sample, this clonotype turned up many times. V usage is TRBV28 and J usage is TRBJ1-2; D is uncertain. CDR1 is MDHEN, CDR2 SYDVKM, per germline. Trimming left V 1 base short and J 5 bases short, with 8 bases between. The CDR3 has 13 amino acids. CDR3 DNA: TGTGCCAGCAGTTTATATATGGAGTATGGCTACACCTTC. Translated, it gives CASSLYMEYGYTF.

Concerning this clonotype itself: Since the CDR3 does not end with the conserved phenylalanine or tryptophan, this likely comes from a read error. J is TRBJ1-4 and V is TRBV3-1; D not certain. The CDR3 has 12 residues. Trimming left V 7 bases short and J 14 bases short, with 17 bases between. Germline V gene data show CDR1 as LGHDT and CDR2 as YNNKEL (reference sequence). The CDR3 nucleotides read TGTGCCAGCACCCGTGGCAGTTCACCGCTGTTTTGT. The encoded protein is CASTRGSSPLFC.

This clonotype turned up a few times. DNA for the CDR3: TGCGCCAGTCGGGCGGGTGGGACCGGGGAGCAGTACTTC. Translated: CASRAGGTGEQYF. The rearrangement links TRBV5-1 to TRBJ2-7; either TRBD1 or TRBD2 may supply D (5 bases each). V gave up 8 bases and J gave up 7 bases, with 19 bases separating them. Germline CDR1 SGHRS, CDR2 YFSETQ. This CDR3 is 13 amino acids long.

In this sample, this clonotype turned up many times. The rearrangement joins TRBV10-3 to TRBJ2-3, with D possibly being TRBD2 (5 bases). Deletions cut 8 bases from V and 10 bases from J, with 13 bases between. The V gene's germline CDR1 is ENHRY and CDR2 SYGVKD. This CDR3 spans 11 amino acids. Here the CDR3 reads CAIGSLGAQYF. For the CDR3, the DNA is TGTGCCATCGGGTCCCTCGGGGCGCAGTATTTT.

The CDR3 loop reads CASSSTSGWLYGYTF. The CDR3, as DNA: TGTGCCAGCAGCTCCACCTCGGGGTGGCTCTATGGCTACACCTTC. This rearrangement joins TRBV11-2 to TRBJ1-2; D is ambiguous. There are 15 residues in the CDR3. Trimming cost V 4 bases and J 4 bases, with 16 bases left between them. Germline CDR1 and CDR2: SGHAT and FQNNGV.

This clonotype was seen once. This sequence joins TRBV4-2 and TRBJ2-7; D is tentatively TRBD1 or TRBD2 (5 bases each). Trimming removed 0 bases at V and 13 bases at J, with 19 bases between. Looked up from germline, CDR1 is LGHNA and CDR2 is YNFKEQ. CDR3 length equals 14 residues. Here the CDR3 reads CASSQDQGASRRYF. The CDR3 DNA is TGTGCCAGCAGCCAAGATCAGGGAGCGTCAAGGCGATACTTC.

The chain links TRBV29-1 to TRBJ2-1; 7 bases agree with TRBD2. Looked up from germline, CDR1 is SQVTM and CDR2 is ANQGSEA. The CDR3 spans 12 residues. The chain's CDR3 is CTSREGKNEQFF. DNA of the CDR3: TGCACCTCGAGGGAGGGCAAGAATGAGCAGTTCTTC.

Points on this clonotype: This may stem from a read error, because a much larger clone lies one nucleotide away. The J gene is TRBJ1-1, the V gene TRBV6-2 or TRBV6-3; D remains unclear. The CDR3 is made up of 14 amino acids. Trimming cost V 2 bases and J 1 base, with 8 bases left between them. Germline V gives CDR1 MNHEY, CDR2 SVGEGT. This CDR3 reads CASSYRASNTEAFF. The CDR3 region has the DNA TGTGCCAGCAGTTACAGGGCCTCGAACACTGAAGCTTTCTTT.

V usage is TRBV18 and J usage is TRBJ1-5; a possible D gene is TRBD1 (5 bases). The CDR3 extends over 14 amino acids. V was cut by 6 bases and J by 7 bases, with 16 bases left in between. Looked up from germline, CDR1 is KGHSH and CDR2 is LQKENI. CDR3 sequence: CASSPGTAGQPQHF. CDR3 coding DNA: TGTGCCAGCTCGCCCGGGACGGCGGGGCAGCCCCAGCATTTT.

The CDR3 here is CSAVGNTIYF. As DNA, the CDR3 is TGCAGCGCCGTGGGGAACACCATATATTTT. This chain uses TRBV29-1 with TRBJ1-3; D is uncertain. V was shortened by 7 bases and J by 7 bases, with 8 bases between the two germline ends. The CDR3 has 10 residues. Germline values: CDR1 SQVTM, CDR2 ANQGSEA.